What follows is one T cell receptor (beta chain) and its context. Its antigen is still unknown. The entry originates in a study of cytomegalovirus exposure and HLA in healthy donors. General study findings and limits: Reported performance of the classifier showed diagnosis of cytomegalovirus status with high specificity and sensitivity. Cytomegalovirus association was assigned to 150 to 200 TCR beta chains.

TCRdb's copy holds only in-frame clones and misses some; the assay was immunoSEQ multiplex PCR. The sample consists of 100,000 to 150,000 clones, 85% to 90% of them appearing once. The germline gives CDR1 SEHNR, CDR2 FQNEAQ (reference sequence). CDR3 length equals 16 residues. J lost 7 bases, V lost 4 bases, and 12 bases had no gene match. The chain links TRBV7-9 to TRBJ1-5; 8 positions match TRBD1. Source material: PBMCs. This sequence was found in a young woman in good health and CMV-seronegative. The CDR3 nucleotides read TGTGCCAGCAGCTCCGCTGGACAGGGTGGATGGCAGCCCCAGCATTTT. Translating gives CASSSAGQGGWQPQHF.